This entry lists 32 T cell receptor beta chains sequenced from one sample in a study of blood T cells in healthy people across ages. Through a sample-barcoded 5' primer and a J-beta primer mix, a second PCR was run for 7 to 11 cycles. TCRdb fed the 5' RACE reads into MiXCR, producing one record per CDR3 protein. Among 1.2 million to 1.5 million distinct CDR3 sequences listed, roughly 64% were seen once. Specimen: blood. The receptors were gathered from a young man in good health.

This clonotype was picked up a small number of times. The CDR3 reads CASSLDVGSDTQYF. The CDR3 nucleotides are TGCGCCAGCAGCTTGGACGTGGGGTCCGATACGCAGTATTTT. The chain couples TRBV5-1 to TRBJ2-3; no firm D call. V lost 0 bases to trimming and J lost 6 bases, with 11 bases between them. The CDR3 is 14 residues long. Germline CDR1 SGHRS, CDR2 YFSETQ.

This clonotype has just a few counts. This sequence joins TRBV11-2 and TRBJ2-6, with 14 bases identical to TRBD2. The junction had 6 bases not matched to a gene; V was cut back by 4 bases and J by 1 base. Germline CDR1 and CDR2: SGHAT and FQNNGV. The CDR3 is made up of 19 amino acids. The CDR3 bases are TGTGCCAGCAGCTGGGGACTAGCGGGGGAACTATCTGGGGCCAACGTCCTGACTTTC. It yields the protein CASSWGLAGELSGANVLTF.

A few counts support this clonotype. This sequence joins TRBV4-1 and TRBJ1-2; D is unclear. CDR3 length: 15 residues. V was trimmed by 0 bases and J by 2 bases, leaving 10 bases between them. Per germline, CDR1 MGHRA and CDR2 YSYEKL. The CDR3 DNA sequence: TGCGCCAGCAGCCAAGATGATAGGGCAAACTATGGCTACACCTTC. Its protein is CASSQDDRANYGYTF.

This clonotype was detected a few times. V gene TRBV7-9 combines with J gene TRBJ2-7; D call uncertain. Germline V gene sequence: CDR1 SEHNR, CDR2 FQNEAQ (reference sequence). The CDR3 runs to 11 residues. Trimming took off 5 bases at V and 7 bases at J, with 9 bases between the two ends. CDR3 bases: TGTGCCAGCAGCGACTTCGAAGAGCAGTACTTC. It is translated as CASSDFEEQYF. Full variable domain (outside the CDR3, taken from reference TRBV7-9 and TRBJ2-7): DTGVSQNPRHKITKRGQNVTFRCDPISEHNRLYWYRQTLGQGPEFLTYFQNEAQLEKSRLLSDRFSAERPKGSFSTLEIQRTEQGDSAMYLCASSDFEEQYFGPGTRLTVT.

The chain carries TRBV21-1 and TRBJ2-1. TRBV21-1 is shown as a pseudogene. The CDR3 has 13 amino acids. The CDR3 nucleotides are TGTCCCCTCGAGGGGCTCGACTACAATGAGCAGTTCTTC. Translation gives CPLEGLDYNEQFF.

The chain links TRBV18 to TRBJ2-6; possible D gene TRBD1, 5 bases. This CDR3 has 15 amino acids. Germline V gene sequence: CDR1 KGHSH, CDR2 LQKENI. The ends were cut back, 3 bases at V and 4 bases at J, with 10 bases in the middle. The CDR3 DNA reads TGTGCCAGCTCACCGATCAGGGCCGGGGCCAACGTCCTGACTTTC. Translation gives CASSPIRAGANVLTF.

V and J are TRBV20-1 and TRBJ1-1; D uncertain. The CDR3 totals 14 residues. V was cut by 4 bases and J by 1 base, with 13 bases left in between. Germline V gene sequence: CDR1 DFQATT, CDR2 SNEGSKA (reference sequence). The DNA for the CDR3 is TGCAGTGCTAAGAGGGAGGGATCGAACACTGAAGCTTTCTTT. Amino acid sequence: CSAKREGSNTEAFF.

This clonotype came up a few times. The rearrangement links TRBV4-1 to TRBJ1-6; D not certain. The CDR3 runs 14 residues. Between the trimmed V and J ends, which lost 0 bases and 7 bases, there was a span of 7 bases. Germline V gene data show CDR1 as MGHRA and CDR2 as YSYEKL. The CDR3: CASSQEGSNSPLHF. In DNA form, the CDR3 reads TGCGCCAGCAGCCAAGAGGGCAGCAATTCACCCCTCCACTTT.

This clonotype has only a few counts. The chain recombines TRBV10-3 with TRBJ2-7; 7 bases are a match to TRBD2. This CDR3 has 13 residues. Germline CDR1 reads ENHRY; CDR2 reads SYGVKD. J gave up 4 bases and V 8 bases, and 8 bases lay outside the gene matches. The CDR3 DNA reads TGTGCCATCGGTGGACTAGGGTGGTACGAGCAGTACTTC. Protein product: CAIGGLGWYEQYF.

In this sample, this clonotype turned up a few times. A single base separates this from a much larger clone, so it may be a read error. The chain has TRBV4-3 and TRBJ2-7; unclear D gene. Germline CDR1 is LGHNA and CDR2 is YSLEER. V gave up 0 bases and J gave up 6 bases, with 6 bases separating them. The CDR3 length is 12 residues. The CDR3 region is CASSQDGFEQYF. The DNA for the CDR3 is TGCGCCAGCAGCCAAGATGGGTTCGAGCAGTACTTC.

This clonotype has a handful of counts. The chain is built from TRBV7-2 and TRBJ2-7; TRBD2 is a possible D gene (7 bases). The CDR3 spans 14 residues. The germline V gene has CDR1 SGHTA and CDR2 FQGNSA. V gave up 5 bases and J gave up 5 bases, with 16 bases separating them. CDR3 loop: CASSQGTGRDEQYF. The CDR3 DNA follows: TGTGCCAGCAGCCAGGGAACAGGGAGGGACGAGCAGTACTTC.

V and J are TRBV20-1 and TRBJ2-2, with a tentative D call TRBD2 (6 bases). The CDR3 is 18 amino acids. Trimming cost V 0 bases and J 0 bases, with 17 bases left between them. CDR1 is DFQATT and CDR2 is SNEGSKA in the germline V gene (reference sequence). The CDR3 sequence: CSARDGTSLLANTGELFF. CDR3 DNA: TGCAGTGCTAGAGATGGTACTAGCTTATTAGCGAACACCGGGGAGCTGTTTTTT.

This clonotype was recorded a few times. The chain joins TRBV7-2 to TRBJ2-7; possibly TRBD1 or TRBD2 for D (5 bases each). The germline V gene encodes CDR1 SGHTA and CDR2 FQGNSA. The V end lost 0 bases, the J end lost 2 bases, and 8 bases lay between the germline ends. The CDR3 totals 14 residues. This chain's CDR3 is CASSLARDPYEQYF. In nucleotides, the CDR3 is TGTGCCAGCAGCTTAGCTAGGGACCCCTACGAGCAGTACTTC.

The chain couples TRBV27 to TRBJ2-5, with 8 bases identical to TRBD1. The J call may be wrong; the DNA end is better matched by TRBJ2-7. This CDR3 has 15 amino acids. Germline CDR1 and CDR2: MNHEY and SMNVEV (reference sequence). Here the CDR3 reads CATRNGWTGYDEQYF. The CDR3, as DNA: TGTGCCACCAGAAACGGCTGGACAGGGTACGACGAGCAGTACTTC.

This clonotype turned up a few times. The chain uses TRBV7-2 and TRBJ2-7, with 7 bases matching TRBD1. Per the germline V gene, CDR1 is SGHTA and CDR2 is FQGNSA. Losses at the gene ends were 5 bases for V and 6 bases for J; bases not matched to a gene: 16. The CDR3 has 16 residues. This CDR3 reads CASSPRRRQGIGEQYF. The CDR3, as DNA: TGTGCCAGCAGCCCCCGACGGCGACAGGGAATCGGCGAGCAGTACTTC.

The rearrangement joins TRBV6-5 to TRBJ2-7; D is tentatively TRBD1 or TRBD2 (6 bases each). This CDR3 is built from 16 residues. Germline loops: CDR1 MNHEY, CDR2 SVGAGI. V was clipped by 3 bases and J by 7 bases, with 22 bases between them. CDR3 sequence reads: CASSYFLGGEGNEQYF. CDR3 sequence (DNA): TGTGCCAGCAGTTATTTCCTGGGGGGCGAGGGGAATGAGCAGTACTTC.

This clonotype was seen a few times. The chain couples TRBV4-1 to TRBJ2-3, with a tentative D call TRBD2 (7 bases). The V end lost 1 base, the J end lost 4 bases, and 9 bases lay between the germline ends. Per the germline V gene, CDR1 is MGHRA and CDR2 is YSYEKL. CDR3 length: 14 residues. DNA of the CDR3: TGCGCCAGCAGCCAAGTCGGGGGGCCAGATACGCAGTATTTT. Translated, it gives CASSQVGGPDTQYF.

The rearrangement joins TRBV14 to TRBJ2-7; 9 bases line up with TRBD1. The J call may be mistaken, given a closer DNA end match to TRBJ2-5. Germline V gene data show CDR1 as SGHDN and CDR2 as FVKESK. The CDR3 covers 21 residues. Here the CDR3 reads CASSQFRSFPGTGNKMLTQYF. The CDR3 region has the DNA TGTGCCAGCAGCCAATTCCGTTCCTTCCCCGGGACAGGGAATAAGATGTTGACCCAGTACTTC.

This clonotype was observed a handful of times. The chain has TRBV4-2 and TRBJ1-6; D is undetermined. Trimming left V 6 bases short and J 2 bases short, with 8 bases between. This CDR3 is built from 14 residues. Germline V gene data show CDR1 as LGHNA and CDR2 as YNFKEQ. The CDR3 coding sequence is TGTGCCAGCAGAGGTGTAACCTATAATTCACCCCTCCACTTT. Amino acid sequence: CASRGVTYNSPLHF.

This clonotype was seen only once. The rearrangement uses TRBV19 and TRBJ1-2, with no clear D. V lost 7 bases and J 3 bases, leaving 9 bases between the germline ends. CDR3 length: 12 residues. Germline V gene data show CDR1 as LNHDA and CDR2 as SQIVND (reference sequence). The CDR3 nucleotides are TGTGCCAGTATCGCGGCTGACTATGGCTACACCTTC. This codes for CASIAADYGYTF. Based on the CDR3 plus reference TRBV19 and TRBJ1-2, the full variable domain is DGGITQSPKYLFRKEGQNVTLSCEQNLNHDAMYWYRQDPGQGLRLIYYSQIVNDFQKGDIAEGYSVSREKKESFPLTVTSAQKNPTAFYLCASIAADYGYTFGSGTRLTVV.

The CDR3, as DNA: TGTGCCAGCCAAGGGGTGCGCACCGGGGAGCTGTTTTTT. This sequence encodes CASQGVRTGELFF. The rearrangement joins TRBV12-3 or TRBV12-4 to TRBJ2-2; weak D call: TRBD1 (5 bases). V was clipped by 8 bases and J by 4 bases, with 11 bases between them. The CDR3 length is 13 residues.

This chain uses TRBV20-1 with TRBJ2-5; 7 bases match TRBD1. The end of the DNA fits TRBJ2-7 better, so the J call may be wrong. In germline, CDR1 is DFQATT, CDR2 SNEGSKA (reference sequence). The CDR3 is 14 amino acids. CDR3 nucleotide sequence: TGCAGTGCTATTGGACAGGACCCAACCTACGAGCAGTACTTC. It yields the protein CSAIGQDPTYEQYF.

Here the CDR3 reads CASSELRNTYNEQFF. DNA of the CDR3: TGTGCCAGCAGTGAGTTGCGGAATACCTACAATGAGCAGTTCTTC. V and J are TRBV2 and TRBJ2-1; D not certain. Germline CDR1 is SNHLY and CDR2 is FYNNEI. V was trimmed by 3 bases and J by 2 bases, leaving 11 bases between them. The CDR3 loop spans 15 amino acids.

The gene calls are TRBV4-2 and TRBJ1-1; D ambiguous. This CDR3 region has 15 residues. Trimming left V 1 base short and J 8 bases short, with 17 bases between. The germline V gene has CDR1 LGHNA and CDR2 YNFKEQ. In DNA, the CDR3 is TGTGCCAGCAGCCAAGGTCCAGGCAACCCCAGGGAAGCTTTCTTT. Its translation: CASSQGPGNPREAFF.

The chain employs TRBV20-1 and TRBJ2-1; no clear D. The CDR3 has 15 amino acids. Germline V gene data show CDR1 as DFQATT and CDR2 as SNEGSKA (reference sequence). Between the trimmed V and J ends, which lost 2 bases and 5 bases, there was a span of 16 bases. CDR3 DNA sequence: TGCAGTGCTAGAAGAACCCCCTTTTTAGACAATGAGCAGTTCTTC. Protein product: CSARRTPFLDNEQFF.

This chain connects TRBV12-3 or TRBV12-4 to TRBJ2-1, with 7 bases that match TRBD2. The CDR3 has 14 amino acids. The J segment lost 8 bases and the V segment lost 6 bases, leaving 10 bases of the junction unmatched. In DNA, the CDR3 is TGTGCCAGCAGGGCCGGGGGGTCGATAGATGAGCAGTTCTTC. Translation: CASRAGGSIDEQFF.

The chain combines TRBV29-1 with TRBJ2-1; D remains unclear. This CDR3 spans 13 amino acids. Germline V gene lookup returns CDR1 SQVTM and CDR2 ANQGSEA. V dropped 2 bases and J dropped 0 bases, with 5 bases sitting between them. This chain's CDR3 is CSVEKASYNEQFF. The CDR3 DNA reads as TGCAGCGTTGAAAAGGCCTCCTACAATGAGCAGTTCTTC.

The V and J genes are TRBV5-1 and TRBJ2-5; 7 positions agree with TRBD2. CDR1 is SGHRS and CDR2 is YFSETQ in the germline V gene. The CDR3 has 18 residues. Trimming removed 3 bases from V and 4 bases from J; junction bases left unmatched: 18. The CDR3 bases are TGCGCCAGCAGCTCCCGTGCGGGTAGCGGGCGCCGGCGAGAGACCCAGTACTTC. Its translation is CASSSRAGSGRRRETQYF.

This clonotype showed up just a few times. The rearrangement joins TRBV29-1 to TRBJ1-2; a weak D match, TRBD1 (6 bases). The CDR3 contains 13 residues. V lost 5 bases and J 4 bases, leaving 14 bases between the germline ends. CDR1 and CDR2 from the germline V gene are SQVTM and ANQGSEA. DNA of the CDR3: TGCAGCGTTAACACACAGGGTTTCTATGGCTACACCTTC. This codes for CSVNTQGFYGYTF.

This chain uses TRBV4-1 with TRBJ2-3, with a weak D call TRBD1 (6 bases). The CDR3 loop spans 16 amino acids. V lost 4 bases and J 1 base, leaving 15 bases between the germline ends. Germline CDR1 MGHRA, CDR2 YSYEKL. The CDR3 sequence: CASSPVGAMGTDTQYF. The DNA of the CDR3 is TGCGCCAGCAGCCCGGTGGGGGCGATGGGCACAGATACGCAGTATTTT.

This clonotype was observed a few times. The rearrangement joins TRBV10-2 to TRBJ1-1; 10 bases are a match to TRBD1. V dropped 7 bases and J dropped 12; count of bases not matched to a gene: 8. The length of the CDR3 is 12 residues. Germline V CDR1 and CDR2: WSHSY, SAAADI. CDR3 nucleotide sequence: TGCGCCAGCAAGGACAGGGGGAGCGTGACTTTCTTT. Translation: CASKDRGSVTFF.

The genes are TRBV15 and TRBJ2-6; maybe TRBD1 (6 bases). The CDR3 loop spans 17 amino acids. Trimming took 3 bases from V and 0 from J, leaving 12 bases between them. Germline lookup yields CDR1 LNHNV and CDR2 YYDKDF (reference sequence). The CDR3 DNA reads as TGTGCCACCAGCAGGGACAGCTCCCCCTCTGGGGCCAACGTCCTGACTTTC. Its protein is CATSRDSSPSGANVLTF.